This entry lists 11 T cell receptor beta chains sequenced from one sample in a study of T cells in localized non-small cell lung cancer. The table came from immunoSEQ multiplex PCR; TCRdb's copy has only in-frame clones and leaves some out. Among roughly 1,500 clones listed, about 25% were seen once. The specimen was normal lung tissue next to the tumor, collected before any cancer treatment. These receptors came from a man aged 35-75 years with stage III lung adenocarcinoma.

This sequence joins TRBV30 and TRBJ2-1; possibly TRBD1 or TRBD2 for D (5 bases each). Per germline, CDR1 GTSNPN and CDR2 SVGIG (reference sequence). This CDR3 region has 15 residues. Trimming pared 4 bases from V and 2 bases from J, leaving 15 bases between. CDR3 residues: CAWISGAAAYNEQFF. CDR3 coding DNA: TGTGCCTGGATTTCCGGGGCCGCCGCCTACAATGAGCAGTTCTTC.

This clone was seen a few times. The chain combines TRBV19 with TRBJ1-5; D unclear. Trimming shortened V by 5 bases and J by 7 bases, and 15 bases separated the two germline ends. The CDR3 loop spans 14 amino acids. CDR1 is LNHDA and CDR2 is SQIVND in the germline V gene (reference sequence). The CDR3 spells CASSVRGGGQPQHF. The CDR3 DNA reads TGTGCCAGTAGTGTCCGGGGAGGAGGACAGCCCCAGCATTTT. Filled out from reference TRBV19 and TRBJ1-5, the complete variable domain reads DGGITQSPKYLFRKEGQNVTLSCEQNLNHDAMYWYRQDPGQGLRLIYYSQIVNDFQKGDIAEGYSVSREKKESFPLTVTSAQKNPTAFYLCASSVRGGGQPQHFGDGTRLSIL.

This clone was detected only a few times. V and J are TRBV6-7 and TRBJ2-1, with TRBD2 matching 8 bases. Being an ORF, TRBV6-7 has a function that is uncertain. V trimming: 5 bases; J trimming: 3 bases; junction bases outside the gene matches: 6. The CDR3 consists of 15 residues. CDR3 in amino acids: CASSVSGVRYNEQFF. The CDR3 bases are TGTGCCAGCAGTGTTAGCGGGGTGCGCTACAATGAGCAGTTCTTC.

The chain combines TRBV6-8 with TRBJ2-5, with D maybe TRBD1 (6 bases). Germline CDR1 reads MNHGY; CDR2 reads SAAAGT. V dropped 2 bases and J dropped 1 base, with 14 bases sitting between them. The CDR3 is 16 residues long. The DNA for the CDR3 is TGTGCCAGCAGTTACAACAAAAACAGGGTCCAAGAGACCCAGTACTTC. This gives the protein CASSYNKNRVQETQYF.

The table lists this clone with a few counts. The J gene is TRBJ2-3, the V gene TRBV6-8, with TRBD1 identical over 9 bases. The V gene end was trimmed by 10 bases and the J gene end by 3 bases; junction bases not matched to a gene: 11. This CDR3 has 15 amino acids. Germline-derived CDR1 and CDR2 are MNHGY and SAAAGT. Written as DNA, the CDR3 is TGTGCCACCGGAACGGGACAGGGAAGTACAGATACGCAGTATTTT. Its translation: CATGTGQGSTDTQYF.

The chain couples TRBV19 to TRBJ2-5, with D perhaps TRBD1 (5 bases). Trimming removed 7 bases from V and 4 bases from J, with 13 bases in between. The CDR3 contains 13 residues. In germline, CDR1 is LNHDA, CDR2 SQIVND (reference sequence). The CDR3 sequence: CASTPRGRETQYF. The CDR3 DNA follows: TGTGCCAGTACCCCAAGGGGCAGAGAGACCCAGTACTTC.

The chain joins TRBV5-1 to TRBJ2-6, with D possibly matching TRBD1 (6 bases). Germline-derived CDR1 and CDR2 are SGHRS and YFSETQ. Trimming cost V 0 bases and J 0 bases, with 10 bases left between them. This CDR3 has 17 amino acids. This chain's CDR3 is CASSLGDRISGANVLTF. In DNA, the CDR3 is TGCGCCAGCAGCTTGGGAGACAGGATCTCTGGGGCCAACGTCCTGACTTTC.

The chain employs TRBV12-5 and TRBJ2-4; perhaps TRBD2 as D (7 bases). Germline CDR1 LGHNT, CDR2 FRNRAP. The CDR3 sequence is 17 residues long. V gave up 5 bases and J gave up 5 bases, with 22 bases separating them. The CDR3 loop reads CASGPPQVGGLENIQYF. For the CDR3, the DNA is TGTGCTAGTGGTCCGCCCCAAGTGGGGGGGCTAGAAAACATTCAGTACTTC. Full variable domain (remainder filled in from reference TRBV12-5 and TRBJ2-4): DARVTQTPRHKVTEMGQEVTMRCQPILGHNTVFWYRQTMMQGLELLAYFRNRAPLDDSGMPKDRFSAEMPDATLATLKIQPSEPRDSAVYFCASGPPQVGGLENIQYFGAGTRLSVL.

This clone is medium-sized in the sample. The chain is built from TRBV6-8 and TRBJ2-2; unclear D gene. CDR1 is MNHGY, CDR2 SAAAGT, per germline. The CDR3 length is 12 residues. V was shortened by 6 bases and J by 6 bases, with 8 bases between the two germline ends. DNA for the CDR3: TGTGCCAGCAGGTTTGGGTCCGGGGAGCTGTTTTTT. Translating gives CASRFGSGELFF.

The chain recombines TRBV30 with TRBJ2-7, with TRBD1 matching over 10 bases. J gave up 4 bases and V 8 bases, and 8 bases lay outside the gene matches. Germline V gives CDR1 GTSNPN, CDR2 SVGIG (reference sequence). This CDR3 spans 13 amino acids. CDR3 DNA: TGTGCCGCTACCGGGACAGGGGCTTACGAGCAGTACTTC. Amino acid sequence: CAATGTGAYEQYF.

This rearrangement joins TRBV29-1 to TRBJ2-1, with TRBD1 matching over 12 bases. The CDR3 runs 17 residues. Germline V lookup: CDR1 SQVTM, CDR2 ANQGSEA. V gave up 4 bases and J gave up 0 bases; unmatched junction bases: 7. DNA for the CDR3: TGCAGCGTTGGCGGGACAGGGGGCGCGAGCTCCTACAATGAGCAGTTCTTC. It translates to CSVGGTGGASSYNEQFF.